This entry lists 2 T cell receptor beta chains sequenced from one sample in a study of cytomegalovirus exposure and HLA in healthy donors. The study ran its PCR with 60 Vbeta and 13 Jbeta primers. Profiled with immunoSEQ multiplex PCR; TCRdb holds only in-frame clones, not every one. The sample has some 220,000 clones; over 75% are singletons. Specimen: PBMCs. These receptor sequences come from a boy under 18 in good health and CMV-seronegative.

This clone was detected a few times. V is TRBV13 and J is TRBJ1-6; D unclear. The V gene lost 2 bases and the J gene lost 18 bases, with 17 bases spanning the gap. Germline CDR1 is PRHDT and CDR2 is FYEKMQ (reference sequence). The CDR3 is 13 amino acids. The DNA of the CDR3 is TGTGCCAGCAGCTTACGGCGAGGTCCCCAGACCCACTTT. Residues: CASSLRRGPQTHF.

The chain recombines TRBV11-1 with TRBJ1-4; D call uncertain. V shed 5 bases and J shed 8 bases, with 15 bases lying between them. This CDR3 is built from 14 residues. The germline CDR1 and CDR2 sequences are SGHAT and FQDESV (reference sequence). Here the CDR3 reads CASSTRSRSEKLFF. The CDR3 nucleotides read TGTGCCAGCAGCACACGATCTAGAAGCGAAAAACTGTTTTTT.